The 4 T cell receptor beta chains listed next were all sequenced from one sample in a study of cytomegalovirus exposure and HLA in healthy donors. PCR used 60 Vbeta primers and 13 Jbeta primers. Produced via immunoSEQ multiplex PCR; TCRdb's table is partial and in-frame only. The sample has 160,000 or so clones, around 80% seen once. The sequenced sample consisted of PBMCs. Source of these receptors: a man aged 30-40 years in good health and CMV-seronegative.

The rearrangement uses TRBV19 and TRBJ1-5; TRBD1 is a possible D gene (6 bases). The CDR3 length is 17 residues. Germline V gene sequence: CDR1 LNHDA, CDR2 SQIVND (reference sequence). Between the trimmed V and J ends, which lost 7 bases and 1 base, there was a span of 20 bases. In nucleotides, the CDR3 is TGTGCCAGTACCCCCCCGGCAGGGGCGAGGAGCAATCAGCCCCAGCATTTT. Protein sequence: CASTPPAGARSNQPQHF.

This chain joins TRBV5-5 and TRBJ2-2, with D unclear. Germline V gene sequence: CDR1 SGHKS, CDR2 YYEKEE (reference sequence). CDR3 length: 15 amino acids. Trimming pared 0 bases from V and 5 bases from J, leaving 11 bases between. The CDR3 is CASSLVPAQTGELFF. In DNA form, the CDR3 reads TGTGCCAGCAGCTTGGTACCAGCGCAGACCGGGGAGCTGTTTTTT.

V gene TRBV7-8 combines with J gene TRBJ1-4; TRBD1 matches 8 bases. CDR3 length: 15 residues. In germline, CDR1 is SGHVS, CDR2 FQNEAQ. Unmatched junction bases numbered 6, after V lost 4 bases and J lost 5 bases. Written as DNA, the CDR3 is TGTGCCAGCAGCTGGCTACAGGGGGAAAATGAAAAACTGTTTTTT. This gives the protein CASSWLQGENEKLFF.

V usage is TRBV14 and J usage is TRBJ2-2; D unresolved. The CDR3 sequence is 11 residues long. Germline V gives CDR1 SGHDN, CDR2 FVKESK. V lost 4 bases and J lost 9, with 6 bases in between. Written as DNA, the CDR3 is TGTGCCAGCAGCCGCGAGCGGGAGCTGTTTTTT. Translated, it gives CASSRERELFF.